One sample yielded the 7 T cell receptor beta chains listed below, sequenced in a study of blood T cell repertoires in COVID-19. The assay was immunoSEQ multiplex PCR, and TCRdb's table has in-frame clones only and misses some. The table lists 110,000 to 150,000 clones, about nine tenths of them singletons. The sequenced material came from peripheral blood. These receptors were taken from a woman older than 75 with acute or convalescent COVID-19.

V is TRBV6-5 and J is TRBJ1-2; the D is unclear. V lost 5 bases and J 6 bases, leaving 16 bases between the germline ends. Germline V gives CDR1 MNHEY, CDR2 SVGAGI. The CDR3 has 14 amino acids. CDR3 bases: TGTGCCAGCAGTCGGATGCGGCCTTGGGATGGCTACACCTTC. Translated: CASSRMRPWDGYTF.

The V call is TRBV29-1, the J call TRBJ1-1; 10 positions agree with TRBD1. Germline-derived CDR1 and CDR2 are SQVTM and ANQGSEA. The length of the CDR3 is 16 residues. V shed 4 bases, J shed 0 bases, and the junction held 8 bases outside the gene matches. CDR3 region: CSVARDRGSLNTEAFF. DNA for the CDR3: TGCAGCGTTGCTCGGGACAGGGGATCCTTGAACACTGAAGCTTTCTTT.

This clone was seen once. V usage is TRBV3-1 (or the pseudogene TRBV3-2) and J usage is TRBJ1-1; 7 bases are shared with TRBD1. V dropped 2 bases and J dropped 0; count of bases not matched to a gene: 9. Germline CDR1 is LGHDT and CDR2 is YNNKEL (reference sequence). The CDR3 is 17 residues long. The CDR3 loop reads CASSQNQGQPMNTEAFF. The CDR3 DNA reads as TGTGCCAGCAGCCAAAACCAGGGACAGCCTATGAACACTGAAGCTTTCTTT.

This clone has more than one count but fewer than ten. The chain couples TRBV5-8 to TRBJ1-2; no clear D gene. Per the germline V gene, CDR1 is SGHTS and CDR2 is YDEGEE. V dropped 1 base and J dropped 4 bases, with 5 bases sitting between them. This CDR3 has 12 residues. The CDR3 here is CASSLRGYGYTF. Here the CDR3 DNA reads TGTGCCAGCAGCTTGCGGGGCTATGGCTACACCTTC.

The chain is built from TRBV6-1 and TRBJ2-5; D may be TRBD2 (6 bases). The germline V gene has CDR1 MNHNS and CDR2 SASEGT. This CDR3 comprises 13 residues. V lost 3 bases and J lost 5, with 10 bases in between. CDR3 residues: CASSEMGGETQYF. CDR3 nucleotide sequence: TGTGCCAGCAGTGAGATGGGGGGTGAGACCCAGTACTTC.

CDR3 sequence: CASTEASPNEKLFF. The CDR3 bases are TGTGCCAGCACCGAAGCGTCACCTAATGAAAAACTGTTTTTT. V is TRBV6-6 and J is TRBJ1-4; D unclear. This CDR3 is 14 amino acids long. Per the germline V gene, CDR1 is MNHNY and CDR2 is SVGAGI (reference sequence). Trimming removed 7 bases at V and 3 bases at J, with 12 bases between.

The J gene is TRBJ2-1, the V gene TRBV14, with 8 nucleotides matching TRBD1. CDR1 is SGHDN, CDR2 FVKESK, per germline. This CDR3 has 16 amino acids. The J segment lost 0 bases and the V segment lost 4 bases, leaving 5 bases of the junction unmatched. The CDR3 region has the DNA TGTGCCAGCAGCCCAAGACAGGGGAGCTCCTACAATGAGCAGTTCTTC. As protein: CASSPRQGSSYNEQFF.